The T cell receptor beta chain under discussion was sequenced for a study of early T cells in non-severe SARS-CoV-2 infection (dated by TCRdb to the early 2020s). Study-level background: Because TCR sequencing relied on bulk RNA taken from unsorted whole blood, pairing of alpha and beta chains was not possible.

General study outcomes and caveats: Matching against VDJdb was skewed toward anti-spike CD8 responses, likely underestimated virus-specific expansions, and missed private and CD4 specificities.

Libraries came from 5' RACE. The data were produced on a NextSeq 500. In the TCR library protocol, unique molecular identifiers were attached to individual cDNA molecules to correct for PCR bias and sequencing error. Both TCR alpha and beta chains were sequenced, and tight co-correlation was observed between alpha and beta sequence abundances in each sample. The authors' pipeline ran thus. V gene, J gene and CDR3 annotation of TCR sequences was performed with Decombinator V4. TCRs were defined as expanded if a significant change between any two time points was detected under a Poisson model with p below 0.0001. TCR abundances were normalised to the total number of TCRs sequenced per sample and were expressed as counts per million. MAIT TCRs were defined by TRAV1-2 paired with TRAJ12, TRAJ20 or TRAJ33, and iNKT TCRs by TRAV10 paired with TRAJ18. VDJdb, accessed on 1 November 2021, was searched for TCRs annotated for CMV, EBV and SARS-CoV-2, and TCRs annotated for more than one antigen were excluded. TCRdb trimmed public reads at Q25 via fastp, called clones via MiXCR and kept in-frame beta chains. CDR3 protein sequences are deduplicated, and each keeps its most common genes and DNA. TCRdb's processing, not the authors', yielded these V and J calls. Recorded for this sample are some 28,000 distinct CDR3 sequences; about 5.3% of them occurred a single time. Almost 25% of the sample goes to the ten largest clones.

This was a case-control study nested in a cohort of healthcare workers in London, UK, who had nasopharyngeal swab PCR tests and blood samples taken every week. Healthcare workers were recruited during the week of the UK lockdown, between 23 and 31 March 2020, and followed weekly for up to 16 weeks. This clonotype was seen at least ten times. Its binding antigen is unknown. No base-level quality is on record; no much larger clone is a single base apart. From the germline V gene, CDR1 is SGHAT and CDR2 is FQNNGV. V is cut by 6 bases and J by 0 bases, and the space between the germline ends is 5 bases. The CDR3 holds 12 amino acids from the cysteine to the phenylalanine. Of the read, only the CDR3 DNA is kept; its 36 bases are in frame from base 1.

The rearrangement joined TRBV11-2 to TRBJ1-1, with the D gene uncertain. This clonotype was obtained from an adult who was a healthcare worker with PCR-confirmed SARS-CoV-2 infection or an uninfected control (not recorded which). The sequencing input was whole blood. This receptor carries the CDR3 CASRYMNTEAFF. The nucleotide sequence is TGTGCCAGCAGGTACATGAACACTGAAGCTTTCTTT.